This T cell receptor beta chain was sequenced in a study of memory CD4+ T cells and cytomegalovirus serostatus. Unmatched junction bases numbered 4, after V lost 6 bases and J lost 8 bases. Germline V gene lookup returns CDR1 MNHEY and CDR2 SVGAGI. This CDR3 has 12 residues. Per the original data handling: After removing out-of-frame reads, 2,204,828 distinct TCRbeta sequences remained. TCRdb's copy holds only in-frame clones and misses some; the assay was immunoSEQ multiplex PCR. That table supplies the V and J calls and clone size; D and trimming were determined from the DNA. The data show approximately 74,000 clones, roughly three quarters seen once. The sort gate was single viable CD3+CD4+CD8-CD45RO+ cells for memory CD4+ T cells. Donors' CMV status reflects serum IgG against pp150, pp28, p38, p52.

The receptor was derived from an adult in good health and CMV-seropositive. The gene calls are TRBV6-5 and TRBJ1-2; 9 bases fit TRBD1. The sequencing input was memory CD4+ T cells from blood. CDR3 DNA sequence: TGTGCCAGCAGGGCGACAGGGGGAGGCTACACCTTC. Amino acid sequence: CASRATGGGYTF.